This T cell receptor (beta chain) was observed in a study of cytomegalovirus exposure and HLA in healthy donors. Study background: From some 180 million T cells, an earlier analysis saw roughly 120 million unique TCR beta sequences.

Study outcomes and limitations: Evidence from a later analysis indicated that most CMV-associated TCR beta chains looked HLA-restricted. It was approximately 150 TCR beta chains that were listed as cytomegalovirus-associated.

Vbeta (60) and Jbeta (13) primers were used in the PCR. Sequencing was performed with immunoSEQ multiplex PCR; in TCRdb, only in-frame clones are kept and a portion is missing. Its table lists fewer than 150,000 clones. Note on this clone: Its antigen is as yet unknown.

The V end was cut by 3 bases, the J end by 5 bases, with 4 bases between. The CDR3 contains 11 residues. The germline V gene has CDR1 SGDLS and CDR2 YYNGEE. The chain employs TRBV9 and TRBJ2-3; D ambiguous. Sequencing was performed on PBMCs. The TCR originated in a young man in good health and CMV-seronegative. The CDR3 reads CASSDRDTQYF. The CDR3 DNA reads TGTGCCAGCAGCGACAGAGATACGCAGTATTTT.